This TCR beta chain was documented in a study of regulatory T cells in long-lasting Graves disease. With V trimmed by 0 bases and J by 3 bases, 7 bases remained unmatched. The CDR3 sequence is 19 residues long. CDR1 is KGHDR and CDR2 is SFDVKD in the germline V gene. The time point was: newly diagnosed GD, antithyroid drugs for less than 3 months. Making the TCR library involved RNA that had been extracted from PBMCs. An endocrinology unit in Xi'an, China, supplied the patients. Construction of the TCR beta libraries employed iRepertoire HTBI primers in conjunction with Arm-PCR of CDR3 regions. TCRdb re-called the multiplex PCR reads through MiXCR, storing one row per CDR3 protein. Among 450,000 to 600,000 distinct CDR3 sequences, roughly 17% were seen once, and the ten largest hold over 9%. This clonotype has only a few counts. These records were also assigned to another study, of T cells in Graves' hyperthyroidism and ophthalmopathy. That source adds: Also found in blood were most expanded thyroid clonotypes above 0.001.

The TCR was taken from a man aged 35 to 55 with Graves disease. The sequences come from peripheral blood mononuclear cells (PBMCs), collected at new diagnosis, from a patient treated with antithyroid drugs. The rearrangement uses TRBV24-1 and TRBJ2-1; 13 bases agree with TRBD2. CDR3 protein: CATSDLILRTSGSYNEQFF. The CDR3, as DNA: TGTGCCACCAGTGATTTGATTCTGCGGACTAGCGGGAGCTACAATGAGCAGTTCTTC.